Shown below are 7 T cell receptor beta chains from a single sample sequenced in a study of blood T cell repertoires in COVID-19 (dated by TCRdb to the early 2020s). Library prep was done by the immunoSEQ multiplex PCR assay. Here the immuneACCESS table is served through TCRdb, limited to in-frame sequences with V and J called. Missing clones are a known gap in these copies; in checked studies unresolved V genes cover under half, and the rest lacks a known reason. The sample data list 250,000 or so clones, and approximately 91% of these were observed just once. The ten top clones hold approximately 1.2% of the sample. Material: PBMCs or T cells enriched from blood (not recorded which). Receptors originate from a human donor in a cohort exposed to, infected with or recovered from COVID-19 (not recorded which). The donor label of this sample is uncertain.

CDR3 loop: CASQGPGDEQYF. The CDR3 DNA reads as TGTGCCAGCCAGGGCCCGGGGGACGAGCAGTACTTC. This rearrangement joins TRBV27 to TRBJ2-7, with D perhaps matching TRBD2 (6 bases). V was trimmed by 8 bases and J by 5 bases, leaving 13 bases between them. The CDR3 is made up of 12 amino acids. Germline V gene lookup returns CDR1 MNHEY and CDR2 SMNVEV (reference sequence).

The gene calls are TRBV30 and TRBJ2-3; TRBD2 is a possible D gene (5 bases). CDR1 and CDR2 from the germline V gene are GTSNPN and SVGIG (reference sequence). Trimming removed 2 bases at V and 2 bases at J, with 11 bases between. CDR3 length: 14 residues. This CDR3 is CAWSRGNPTDTQYF. In DNA form, the CDR3 reads TGTGCCTGGAGTCGAGGGAACCCCACAGATACGCAGTATTTT.

J is TRBJ2-3 and V is TRBV7-2; 10 bases fit TRBD2. Germline loops: CDR1 SGHTA, CDR2 FQGNSA. Trimming removed 5 bases from V and 5 bases from J; junction bases left unmatched: 7. CDR3 size: 15 residues. CDR3 sequence (DNA): TGTGCCAGCAGCCAAGGACTAGCGGTGAAAGATACGCAGTATTTT. Protein sequence: CASSQGLAVKDTQYF. The variable domain in full, with the rest retrieved from reference TRBV7-2 and TRBJ2-3, is GAGVSQSPSNKVTEKGKDVELRCDPISGHTALYWYRQSLGQGLEFLIYFQGNSAPDKSGLPSDRFSAERTGGSVSTLTIQRTQQEDSAVYLCASSQGLAVKDTQYFGPGTRLTVL.

This chain joins TRBV30 and TRBJ2-7; D is possibly TRBD1 (5 bases). The CDR3 is 14 residues long. The germline V and J ends were trimmed by 0 bases and 3 bases, with 12 bases remaining between them. The V gene's germline CDR1 is GTSNPN and CDR2 SVGIG (reference sequence). CDR3 in DNA: TGTGCCTGGAGTGTACTACCAGGGAACTACGAGCAGTACTTC. Translated: CAWSVLPGNYEQYF.

V is TRBV5-1 and J is TRBJ1-1; the D is unclear. Germline lookup yields CDR1 SGHRS and CDR2 YFSETQ. The CDR3 spans 14 residues. The V end lost 2 bases, the J end lost 6 bases, and 14 bases lay between the germline ends. Here the CDR3 DNA reads TGCGCCAGCAGCTTCGATACACGTCTAGCTGAAGCTTTCTTT. This gives the protein CASSFDTRLAEAFF.

The CDR3 loop reads CASSQFQVTQGSEAFF. In DNA, the CDR3 is TGCGCCAGCAGCCAATTCCAAGTAACCCAGGGGTCTGAAGCTTTCTTT. The chain links TRBV4-1 to TRBJ1-1, with D tentatively TRBD1 (6 bases). Trimming took 2 bases from V and 6 from J, leaving 19 bases between them. Germline assignment: CDR1 MGHRA and CDR2 YSYEKL. The CDR3 is 16 amino acids.

This chain uses TRBV29-1 with TRBJ1-3, with D possibly matching TRBD1 (5 bases). The CDR3 loop spans 13 amino acids. V dropped 6 bases and J dropped 10 bases, with 19 bases sitting between them. Germline CDR1 and CDR2: SQVTM and ANQGSEA. For the CDR3, the DNA is TGCAGCGTGGGTCGGGGTGAGCGGGGGACCATATATTTT. Its translation is CSVGRGERGTIYF.